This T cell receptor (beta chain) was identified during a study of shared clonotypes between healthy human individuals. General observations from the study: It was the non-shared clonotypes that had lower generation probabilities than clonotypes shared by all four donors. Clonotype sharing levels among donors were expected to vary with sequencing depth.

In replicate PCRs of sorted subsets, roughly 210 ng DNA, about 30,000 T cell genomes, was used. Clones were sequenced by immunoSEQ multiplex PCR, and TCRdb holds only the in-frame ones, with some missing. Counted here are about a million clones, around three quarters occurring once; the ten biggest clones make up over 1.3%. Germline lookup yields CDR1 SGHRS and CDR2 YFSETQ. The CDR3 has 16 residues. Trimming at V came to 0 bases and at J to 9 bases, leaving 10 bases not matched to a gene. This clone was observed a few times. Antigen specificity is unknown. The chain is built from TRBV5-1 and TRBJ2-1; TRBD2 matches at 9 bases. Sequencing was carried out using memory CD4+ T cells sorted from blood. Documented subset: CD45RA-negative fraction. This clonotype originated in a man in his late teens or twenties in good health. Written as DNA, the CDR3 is TGCGCCAGCAGCTTGGCCGGAGCGGGAGGTAACGTTGAGCAGTTCTTC. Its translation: CASSLAGAGGNVEQFF. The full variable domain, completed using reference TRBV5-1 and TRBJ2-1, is KAGVTQTPRYLIKTRGQQVTLSCSPISGHRSVSWYQQTPGQGLQFLFEYFSETQRNKGNFPGRFSGRQFSNSRSEMNVSTLELGDSALYLCASSLAGAGGNVEQFFGPGTRLTVL.